What follows are 6 T cell receptor beta chains derived from one specimen sequenced in a study of T cells of healthy individuals. TCRdb reprocessed the 5' RACE reads via MiXCR and lists one record per CDR3 protein. The profile shows fewer than 75,000 distinct CDR3 sequences, around 15% of them singletons. The receptors were gathered from a human donor in good health.

The chain carries TRBV9 and TRBJ1-2, with TRBD1 identical over 7 bases. The junction had 6 bases not matched to a gene; V was cut back by 4 bases and J by 6 bases. Germline lookup yields CDR1 SGDLS and CDR2 YYNGEE. The CDR3 has 13 amino acids. The DNA of the CDR3 is TGTGCCAGCAGCCGGGACAGTTTGGATGGCTACACCTTC. Its protein product is CASSRDSLDGYTF.

This clonotype has ten or more counts. This chain joins TRBV12-3 or TRBV12-4 and TRBJ2-1, with D possibly TRBD2 on 7 matching bases. Trimming left V 6 bases short and J 8 bases short, with 11 bases between. This CDR3 spans 12 amino acids. The CDR3 DNA follows: TGTGCCAGCAGCCCGGGGGGCCATGAGCAGTTCTTC. Encoded protein: CASSPGGHEQFF.

This clonotype was counted ten times or more. CDR3 sequence: CASSLTRDTEAFF. In DNA, the CDR3 is TGTGCCAGCAGCCTTACGAGGGACACTGAAGCTTTCTTT. V gene TRBV3-1 combines with J gene TRBJ1-1; the D is unclear. The germline CDR1 and CDR2 sequences are LGHDT and YNNKEL (reference sequence). Trimming removed 4 bases from V and 3 bases from J, with 9 bases in between. The CDR3 runs 13 residues.

This clonotype turned up a few times. V gene TRBV4-1 combines with J gene TRBJ1-6; D not resolved. Trimming took 3 bases from V and 13 from J, leaving 16 bases between them. The CDR3 is 14 amino acids. CDR1 is MGHRA, CDR2 YSYEKL, per germline. CDR3 residues: CASSQGRARYPLHF. The CDR3 coding sequence is TGCGCCAGCAGCCAGGGGAGGGCTCGATATCCCCTCCACTTT.

This clonotype occurred many times. The V and J genes are TRBV29-1 and TRBJ2-3; 10 bases are shared with TRBD2. Germline CDR1 is SQVTM and CDR2 is ANQGSEA. CDR3 length: 15 residues. V lost 6 bases, J lost 1 base, and 7 bases stayed unmatched. The DNA of the CDR3 is TGCAGCGTCGACACTAGCGGGGCGGGCACAGATACGCAGTATTTT. It specifies CSVDTSGAGTDTQYF.

The chain employs TRBV6-2 or TRBV6-3 and TRBJ1-5; D is unclear. Trimming removed 2 bases from V and 3 bases from J, with 17 bases in between. Germline assignment: CDR1 MNHEY and CDR2 SVGEGT. The CDR3 sequence is 17 residues long. Written as DNA, the CDR3 is TGTGCCAGCAGTTACCCCGAGTGGCGCAGCTACAATCAGCCCCAGCATTTT. Residues: CASSYPEWRSYNQPQHF.